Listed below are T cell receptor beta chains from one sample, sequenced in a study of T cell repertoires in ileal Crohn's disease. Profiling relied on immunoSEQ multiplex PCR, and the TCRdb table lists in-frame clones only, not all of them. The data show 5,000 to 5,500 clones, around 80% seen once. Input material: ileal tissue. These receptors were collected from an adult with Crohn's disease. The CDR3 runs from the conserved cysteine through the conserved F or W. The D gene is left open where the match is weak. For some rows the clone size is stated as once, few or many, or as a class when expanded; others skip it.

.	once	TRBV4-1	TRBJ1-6	CASSQDPKGRSSPLHF	TGCGCCAGCAGCCAAGATCCAAAGGGGCGAAGTTCACCCCTCCACTTT
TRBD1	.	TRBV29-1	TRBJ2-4	CSVEKGTGGLNIQYF	TGCAGCGTTGAGAAGGGGACAGGGGGGTTGAACATTCAGTACTTC
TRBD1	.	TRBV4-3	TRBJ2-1	CASSRGQLYNEQFF	TGCGCCAGCAGCCGGGGACAGCTATACAATGAGCAGTTCTTC
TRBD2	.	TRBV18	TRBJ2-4	CASSRTSGGRKNIQYF	TGTGCCAGCTCAAGGACTAGCGGGGGGAGAAAAAACATTCAGTACTTC
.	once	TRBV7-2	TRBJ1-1	CASSLQPPQGYTEAFF	TGTGCCAGCAGCTTACAACCACCTCAGGGGTACACTGAAGCTTTCTTT
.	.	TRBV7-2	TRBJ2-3	CASSLLLSGDTQYF	TGTGCCAGCAGCTTGCTGCTTTCAGGGGATACGCAGTATTTT
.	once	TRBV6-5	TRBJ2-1	CASRLPGLYNEQFF	TGTGCCAGCAGACTTCCGGGACTCTACAATGAGCAGTTCTTC
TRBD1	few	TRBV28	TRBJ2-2	CASSWAGGPGELFF	TGTGCCAGCAGTTGGGCAGGGGGCCCCGGGGAGCTGTTTTTT
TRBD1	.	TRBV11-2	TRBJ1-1	CASSSDRANTEAFF	TGTGCCAGCAGCTCGGACAGGGCCAACACTGAAGCTTTCTTT
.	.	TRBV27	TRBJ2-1	CASRQGTYNEQFF	TGTGCCAGCAGACAGGGTACCTACAATGAGCAGTTCTTC
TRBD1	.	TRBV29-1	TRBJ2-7	CSFQGDTYEQYF	TGCAGCTTCCAGGGGGATACCTACGAGCAGTACTTC
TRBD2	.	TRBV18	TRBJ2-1	CASSPTSGSSEQFF	TGTGCCAGCTCACCGACTAGCGGGAGTAGTGAGCAGTTCTTC
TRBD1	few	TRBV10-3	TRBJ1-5	CAIGSQGADQPQHF	TGTGCCATCGGGTCACAGGGGGCGGATCAGCCCCAGCATTTT
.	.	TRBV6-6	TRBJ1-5	CASSYSRGNQPQHF	TGTGCCAGCAGTTACTCCAGGGGCAATCAGCCCCAGCATTTT
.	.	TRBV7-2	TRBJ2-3	CASMLQGGSTDTQYF	TGTGCCAGCATGCTGCAGGGGGGTAGCACAGATACGCAGTATTTT
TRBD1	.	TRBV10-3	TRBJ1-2	CAISESDRGSSGYTF	TGTGCCATCAGTGAGTCAGACAGGGGCTCGAGTGGCTACACCTTC
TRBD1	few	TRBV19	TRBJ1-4	CASRDRDSFEKLFF	TGTGCCAGTAGAGACCGGGACAGCTTTGAAAAACTGTTTTTT
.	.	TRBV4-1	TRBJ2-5	CASSQDPERTQYF	TGCGCCAGCAGCCAAGATCCGGAGAGGACCCAGTACTTC
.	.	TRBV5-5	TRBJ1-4	CASSLERYLGEKLFF	TGTGCCAGCAGCTTGGAGAGGTACCTTGGTGAAAAACTGTTTTTT
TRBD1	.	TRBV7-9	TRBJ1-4	CASSAPRRDSSNEKLFF	TGTGCCAGCAGCGCTCCTAGAAGGGACAGCTCTAATGAAAAACTGTTTTTT
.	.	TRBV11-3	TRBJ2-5	CASSLGTGPSERYF	TGTGCCAGCAGCTTAGGCACAGGCCCAAGTGAACGGTACTTC
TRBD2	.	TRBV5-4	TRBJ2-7	CASSLGPGLAGGYEQYF	TGTGCCAGCAGCTTGGGCCCGGGACTAGCGGGGGGATACGAGCAGTACTTC
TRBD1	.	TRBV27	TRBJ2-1	CASSLTGTGGDNEQFF	TGTGCCAGCAGTTTAACCGGGACAGGGGGGGACAATGAGCAGTTCTTC
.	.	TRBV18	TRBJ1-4	CASSPDKTNEKLFF	TGTGCCAGCTCACCAGACAAAACTAATGAAAAACTGTTTTTT
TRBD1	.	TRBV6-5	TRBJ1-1	CASSRRDRVNTEAFF	TGTGCCAGCAGCCGACGGGACAGGGTGAACACTGAAGCTTTCTTT
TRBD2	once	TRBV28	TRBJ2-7	CASSLSSGRIYEQYF	TGTGCCAGCAGTTTGAGCAGCGGGAGGATCTACGAGCAGTACTTC
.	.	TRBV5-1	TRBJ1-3	CASRSDSYSGNTIYF	TGCGCCAGCAGATCTGACAGCTACTCTGGAAACACCATATATTTT
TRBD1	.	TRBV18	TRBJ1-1	CASSPQTGRTEAFF	TGTGCCAGCTCACCCCAGACAGGGCGTACTGAAGCTTTCTTT
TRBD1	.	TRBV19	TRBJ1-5	CARTGNLITGNQPQHF	TGTGCCAGGACAGGGAATCTAATCACAGGCAATCAGCCCCAGCATTTT
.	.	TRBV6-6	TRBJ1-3	CASSYRPSSGNTIYF	TGTGCCAGCAGTTACCGTCCCAGCTCTGGAAACACCATATATTTT
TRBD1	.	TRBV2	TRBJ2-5	CASSPQGTPQETQYF	TGTGCCAGCAGTCCACAGGGGACCCCACAAGAGACCCAGTACTTC
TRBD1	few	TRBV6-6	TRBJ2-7	CASSYHRDSSYEQYF	TGTGCCAGCAGCTACCACCGGGACAGCTCCTACGAGCAGTACTTC
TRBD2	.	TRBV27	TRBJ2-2	CASSFRGRETGELFF	TGTGCCAGCAGTTTCCGCGGGAGGGAAACCGGGGAGCTGTTTTTT
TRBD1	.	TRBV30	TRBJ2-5	CAWSVGTAQETQYF	TGTGCCTGGAGTGTGGGGACAGCCCAAGAGACCCAGTACTTC
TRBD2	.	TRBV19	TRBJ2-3	CASSSIPGLGTDTQYF	TGTGCCAGTAGTAGTATTCCGGGACTAGGGACAGATACGCAGTATTTT
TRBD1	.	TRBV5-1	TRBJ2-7	CASSLETGGSYEQYF	TGCGCCAGCAGCTTGGAAACAGGGGGCTCCTACGAGCAGTACTTC
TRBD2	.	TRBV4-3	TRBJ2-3	CASSQGYNGGADTQYF	TGCGCCAGCAGCCAAGGTTATAACGGGGGGGCAGATACGCAGTATTTT
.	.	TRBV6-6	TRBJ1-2	CASSYSQGRGYTF	TGTGCCAGCAGTTACTCGCAGGGTCGAGGCTACACCTTC
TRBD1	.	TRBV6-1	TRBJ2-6	CASSGGQGFSSGANVLTF	TGTGCCAGCAGTGGCGGACAGGGTTTTTCTTCTGGGGCCAACGTCCTGACTTTC
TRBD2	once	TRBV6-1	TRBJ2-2	CASSEDSGGSRELFF	TGTGCCAGCAGTGAAGATAGCGGGGGGAGCAGGGAGCTGTTTTTT
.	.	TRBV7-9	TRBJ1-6	CASSLVVADSPLHF	TGTGCCAGCAGCTTAGTGGTGGCTGATTCACCCCTCCACTTT
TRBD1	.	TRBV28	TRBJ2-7	CASSSGTVYEQYF	TGTGCCAGCAGTTCCGGGACAGTCTACGAGCAGTACTTC
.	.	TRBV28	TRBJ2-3	CASSPLGNTDTQYF	TGTGCCAGCAGTCCCCTGGGCAACACAGATACGCAGTATTTT
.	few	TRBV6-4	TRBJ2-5	CATYDCPHEQYF	.
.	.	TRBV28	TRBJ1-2	CASSSRVYGYTF	TGTGCCAGCAGTTCCAGGGTCTATGGCTACACCTTC
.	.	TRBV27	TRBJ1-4	CASSRQGGEKLFF	TGTGCCAGCAGTCGACAAGGAGGTGAAAAACTGTTTTTT
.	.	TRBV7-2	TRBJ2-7	CASSSAPGRVYEQYF	TGTGCCAGCAGCTCCGCACCAGGGCGAGTCTACGAGCAGTACTTC
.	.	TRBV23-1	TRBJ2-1	CAPREAGPKYNEQFF	TGCGCCCCTAGGGAGGCGGGGCCAAAGTACAATGAGCAGTTCTTC